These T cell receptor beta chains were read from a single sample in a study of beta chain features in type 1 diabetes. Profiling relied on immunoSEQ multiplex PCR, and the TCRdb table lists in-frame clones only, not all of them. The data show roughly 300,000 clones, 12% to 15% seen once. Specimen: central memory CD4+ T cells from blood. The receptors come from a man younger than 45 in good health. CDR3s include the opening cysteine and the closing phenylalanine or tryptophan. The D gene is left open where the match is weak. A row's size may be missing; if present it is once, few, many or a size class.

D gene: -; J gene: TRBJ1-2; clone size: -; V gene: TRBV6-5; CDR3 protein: CASSLDRTGYSGYTF; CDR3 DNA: TGTGCCAGCAGTCTCGACAGGACTGGTTATAGCGGCTACACCTTC
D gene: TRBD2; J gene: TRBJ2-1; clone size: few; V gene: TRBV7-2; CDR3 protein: CASSLSASGSRREQFF; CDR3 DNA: TGTGCCAGCAGCTTATCGGCTAGCGGGAGCCGGCGTGAGCAGTTCTTC
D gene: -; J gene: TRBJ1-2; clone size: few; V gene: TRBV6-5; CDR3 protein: CASSYSPRQTYGYTF; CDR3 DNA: TGTGCCAGCAGTTACTCGCCACGTCAAACATATGGCTACACCTTC
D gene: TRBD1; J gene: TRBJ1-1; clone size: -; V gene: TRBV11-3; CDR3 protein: CASSLGRDRKGTEAFF; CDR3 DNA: TGTGCCAGCAGCTTAGGTCGGGACAGGAAAGGGACTGAAGCTTTCTTT
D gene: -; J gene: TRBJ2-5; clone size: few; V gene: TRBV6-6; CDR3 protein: CASNDGGPEETQYF; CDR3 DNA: TGTGCCAGCAATGATGGGGGGCCGGAAGAGACCCAGTACTTC
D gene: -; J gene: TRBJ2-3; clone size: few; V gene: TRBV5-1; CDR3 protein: CASSLALGSTDTQYF; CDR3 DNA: TGCGCCAGCAGCCTCGCGTTGGGGAGCACAGATACGCAGTATTTT
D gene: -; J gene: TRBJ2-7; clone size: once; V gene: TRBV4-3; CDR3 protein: CASSQDSAAGAYEQYF; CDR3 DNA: TGCGCCAGCAGCCAAGATTCGGCGGCAGGAGCCTACGAGCAGTACTTC
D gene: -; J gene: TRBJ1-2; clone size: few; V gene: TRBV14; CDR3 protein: CASSQLSGDAYGYTF; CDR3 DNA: TGTGCCAGCAGCCAACTCTCCGGGGACGCCTATGGCTACACCTTC
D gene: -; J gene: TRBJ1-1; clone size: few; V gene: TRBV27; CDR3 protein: CASSLKGRGSEAFF; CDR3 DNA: TGTGCCAGCAGTTTAAAAGGGCGGGGTAGCGAAGCTTTCTTT
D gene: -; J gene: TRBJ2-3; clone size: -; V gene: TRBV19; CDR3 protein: CASSMSVFTDTQYF; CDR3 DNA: TGTGCCAGTAGTATGTCGGTCTTCACAGATACGCAGTATTTT
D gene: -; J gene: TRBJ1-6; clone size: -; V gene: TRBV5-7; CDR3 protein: CASSLVQSSYNSPLHF; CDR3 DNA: TGTGCCAGCAGCTTGGTACAGAGCTCCTATAATTCACCCCTCCACTTT
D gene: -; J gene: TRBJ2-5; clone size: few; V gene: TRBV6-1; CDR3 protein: CASRRGVRETQYF; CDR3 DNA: TGTGCCAGCCGGAGAGGGGTTAGAGAGACCCAGTACTTC
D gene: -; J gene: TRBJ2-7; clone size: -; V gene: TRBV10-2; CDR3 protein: CASRGRGYEQYF; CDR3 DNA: TGCGCCAGCAGGGGGCGGGGTTACGAGCAGTACTTC
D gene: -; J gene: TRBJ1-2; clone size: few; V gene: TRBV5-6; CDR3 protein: CASSLEPGMAYGYTF; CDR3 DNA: TGTGCCAGCAGCTTGGAACCCGGGATGGCCTATGGCTACACCTTC
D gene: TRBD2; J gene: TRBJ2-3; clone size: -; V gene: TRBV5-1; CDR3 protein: CASSSTSGGPPDTQYF; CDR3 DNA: TGCGCCAGCAGCTCTACTAGCGGGGGGCCCCCAGATACGCAGTATTTT
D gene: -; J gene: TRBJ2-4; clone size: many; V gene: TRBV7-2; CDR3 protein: CASSSGDRNIQYF; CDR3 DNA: TGTGCCAGCAGCTCCGGGGACCGAAACATTCAGTACTTC
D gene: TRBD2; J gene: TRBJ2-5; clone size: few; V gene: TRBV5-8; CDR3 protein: CASSFEGQGRGQETQYF; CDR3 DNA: TGTGCCAGCAGCTTCGAGGGGCAAGGGAGGGGTCAAGAGACCCAGTACTTC
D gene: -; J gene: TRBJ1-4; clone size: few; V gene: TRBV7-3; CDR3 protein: CASSSGLGQSTNEKLFF; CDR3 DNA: TGTGCCAGCAGCTCAGGACTTGGACAGTCAACTAATGAAAAACTGTTTTTT
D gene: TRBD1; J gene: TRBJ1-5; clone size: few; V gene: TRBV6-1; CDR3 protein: CASSLGTGPRRPQHF; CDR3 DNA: TGTGCCAGCAGCCTCGGGACAGGGCCTCGGCGGCCCCAGCATTTT
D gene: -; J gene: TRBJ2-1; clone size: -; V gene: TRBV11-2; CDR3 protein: CASSLDLGGNNEQFF; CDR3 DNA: TGTGCCAGCAGCTTAGATCTCGGTGGGAACAATGAGCAGTTCTTC
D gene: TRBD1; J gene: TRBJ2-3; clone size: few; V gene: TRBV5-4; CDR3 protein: CASSLGQGAIDTQYF; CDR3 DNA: TGTGCCAGCAGCTTGGGACAGGGGGCCATAGATACGCAGTATTTT
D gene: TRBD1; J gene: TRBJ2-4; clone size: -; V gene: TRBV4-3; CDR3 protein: CASSQTTGDLNIQYF; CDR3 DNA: TGCGCCAGCAGCCAGACTACAGGGGATTTAAACATTCAGTACTTC
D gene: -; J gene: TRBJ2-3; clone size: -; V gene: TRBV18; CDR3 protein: CASSPGGYTDTQYF; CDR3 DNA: TGTGCCAGCTCACCAGGGGGATACACAGATACGCAGTATTTT
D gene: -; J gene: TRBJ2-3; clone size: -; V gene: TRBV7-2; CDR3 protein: CASSLLGAQSGTDTQYF; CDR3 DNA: TGTGCCAGCAGCTTATTGGGGGCTCAGTCGGGCACAGATACGCAGTATTTT
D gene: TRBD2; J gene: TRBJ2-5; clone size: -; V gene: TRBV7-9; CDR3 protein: CASSLALGLAGETQYF; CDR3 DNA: TGTGCCAGCAGCTTAGCCCTGGGACTAGCAGGGGAGACCCAGTACTTC
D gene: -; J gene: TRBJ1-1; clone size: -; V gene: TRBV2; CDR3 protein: CASSRDGTEAFF; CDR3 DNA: TGTGCCAGCAGTCGGGACGGCACTGAAGCTTTCTTT
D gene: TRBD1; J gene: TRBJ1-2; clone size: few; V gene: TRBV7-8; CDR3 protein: CASSLIEQGGYGYTF; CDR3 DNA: TGTGCCAGCAGCTTAATCGAACAGGGGGGCTATGGCTACACCTTC
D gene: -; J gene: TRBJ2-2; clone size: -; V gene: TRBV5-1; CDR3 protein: CASSLKALGADTGELFF; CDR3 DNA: TGCGCCAGCAGCTTGAAAGCGTTAGGGGCGGACACCGGGGAGCTGTTTTTT
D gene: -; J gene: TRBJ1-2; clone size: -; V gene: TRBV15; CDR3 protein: CATSRDPKIARGGSGYTF; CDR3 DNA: TGTGCCACCAGCAGAGACCCTAAGATCGCCAGGGGTGGGTCTGGCTACACCTTC
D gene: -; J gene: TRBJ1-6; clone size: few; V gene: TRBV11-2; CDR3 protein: CASSHFRLGVQSPLHF; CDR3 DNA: TGTGCCAGCAGCCACTTCAGGCTTGGGGTTCAGTCACCCCTCCACTTT
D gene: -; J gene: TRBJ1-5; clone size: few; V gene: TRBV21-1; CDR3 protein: CASSKVCHHLSNQPQHF; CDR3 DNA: TGTGCCAGCAGCAAAGTGTGTCATCACCTTAGCAATCAGCCCCAGCATTTT
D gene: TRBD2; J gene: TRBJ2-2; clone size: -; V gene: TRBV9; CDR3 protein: CASSPRLAGTTGELFF; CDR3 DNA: TGTGCCAGCAGCCCCCGACTAGCGGGGACCACCGGGGAGCTGTTTTTT
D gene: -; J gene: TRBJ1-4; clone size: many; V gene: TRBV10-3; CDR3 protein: CAISPSASGEKLFF; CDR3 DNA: TGTGCCATCAGTCCATCAGCGAGCGGTGAAAAACTGTTTTTT
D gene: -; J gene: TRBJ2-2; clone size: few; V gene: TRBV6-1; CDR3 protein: CASIRSGWAGELFF; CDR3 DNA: TGTGCCAGCATAAGGTCAGGGTGGGCCGGGGAGCTGTTTTTT
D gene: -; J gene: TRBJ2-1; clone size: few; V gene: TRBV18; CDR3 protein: CASSPQLANNEQFF; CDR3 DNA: TGTGCCAGCTCACCACAGCTAGCGAACAATGAGCAGTTCTTC
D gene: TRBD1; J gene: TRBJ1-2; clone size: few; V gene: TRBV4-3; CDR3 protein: CASSQDKGGHGYTF; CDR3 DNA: TGCGCCAGCAGCCAAGATAAAGGGGGCCATGGCTACACCTTC
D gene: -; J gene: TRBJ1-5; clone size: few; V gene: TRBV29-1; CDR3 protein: CSVGGGDQPQHF; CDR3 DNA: TGCAGCGTTGGGGGGGGTGATCAGCCCCAGCATTTT
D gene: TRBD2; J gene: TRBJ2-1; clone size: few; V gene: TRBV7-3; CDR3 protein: CASSLDLAGVGEQFF; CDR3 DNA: TGTGCCAGCAGCTTGGACCTAGCGGGAGTTGGCGAGCAGTTCTTC
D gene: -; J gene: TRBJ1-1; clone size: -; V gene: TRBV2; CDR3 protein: CASRTEATPNTEASF; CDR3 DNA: TGTGCCAGCAGGACCGAAGCGACCCCGAACACTGAAGCTTCCTTT
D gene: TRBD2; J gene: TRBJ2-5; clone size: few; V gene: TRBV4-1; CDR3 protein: CASSQVVSGGTQYF; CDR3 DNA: TGCGCCAGCAGCCAAGTAGTCAGCGGGGGGACCCAGTACTTC